This T cell receptor (beta chain) derives from a study of blood T cell repertoires in COVID-19. Looking at the study overall: The cDNA or gDNA used as material had been derived from T cells, B-cell-depleted T cells, or PBMCs.

Assay: immunoSEQ multiplex PCR; the TCRdb copy retains only in-frame clones and omits some. The data show around 61,000 clones, roughly 81% seen once. Deletions cut 2 bases from V and 3 bases from J, with 11 bases between. The CDR3 sequence is 14 residues long. Germline V gene lookup returns CDR1 MNHEY and CDR2 SVGEGT. The material sequenced was peripheral blood. The chain joins TRBV6-2 or TRBV6-3 to TRBJ2-7; tentatively, D is TRBD2 (5 bases). This sequence originates from a man older than 75 with acute or convalescent COVID-19. CDR3 DNA sequence: TGTGCCAGCAGTTACGTCGGGAACTACTACGAGCAGTACTTC. Residues: CASSYVGNYYEQYF.